This T cell receptor beta chain was recovered during a study of identical twins listed by TCRdb under 2016. About the study as a whole: To test whether fetal clonotypes persist, this study deep-sequenced TCR alpha and beta repertoires from monozygotic twins, from unrelated adults of various ages, and from cord blood. To rule out contamination, the twin experiments were replicated at different times with different library preparation protocols. Study-wide findings and limitations: In monozygotic twins, recombination models systematically underestimated out-of-frame TCR alpha sharing, but the models matched the sharing seen between unrelated individuals. Fewer insertions were carried by abundant cord blood beta clonotypes; a weaker similar trend was observed in young adult naive repertoires, while no such trend was observed in memory repertoires. Because the same donors could not be followed over many years, conclusions were based on cross-sectional statistical analysis. Compared with coincidental sharing between unrelated individuals, an excess of low generation-probability sequences was observed among out-of-frame TCR alpha sequences shared between twins. A weaker excess of twin sharing was found in beta out-of-frame sequences because the signal-to-noise ratio was lowered by fewer shared sequences. Zero-insertion analyses could be partly confounded by invariant T cells such as MAIT and iNKT, though diverse VJ usage argued against such confounding for most clonotypes.

Library creation used 5' RACE. Sequencing took place on an Illumina HiSeq 2000. Template switching introduced a universal primer binding site; the final cDNA contained a unique molecular identifier, enabling accurate counting of TCR cDNA molecules. Specific primers in the conserved constant-segment region were used to synthesize first-strand cDNA for TCR alpha and beta chains. To control for contamination, each cDNA library was double barcoded with a SMART-Mk sample barcode plus Illumina barcodes. TruSeq adapter sequences along with Illumina sample barcodes were introduced in two successive PCR steps. The TCR alpha and beta cDNA libraries were sequenced on the Illumina HiSeq platform using custom primers. In the original analysis: MiGEC was used to process raw reads and extract unique molecular identifiers, and MiXCR was used to find CDR3 positions. Recombination models were inferred per individual with the repgenHMM and IGoR tools using an EM algorithm. The tcR package in R was used for shared clonotype analysis, with sharing normalized by the product of cloneset sizes. Out-of-frame nonproductive sequences were analyzed to study raw recombination free of thymic and clonal selection effects. Through fastp at Q25 and MiXCR, TCRdb rebuilt clones from the public reads, retaining in-frame beta chains. CDR3 protein sequences are deduplicated, and each keeps its most common genes and DNA. TCRdb's processing, not the authors', yielded these V and J calls. The sample table holds around 1.7 million distinct CDR3 sequences, of which under 35% were seen once. The leading ten clones occupy over 0.25% of the sample.

This clonotype was seen a handful of times. The clone's antigen remains unknown. It has no much larger one-base neighbor in the sample; base qualities were not kept. The germline V gene specifies LGHNA as CDR1 and YNFKEQ as CDR2. Deletion took 5 bases off V and 10 bases off J, with a span of 18 bases between the germline ends. Measured from the cysteine to the phenylalanine, the CDR3 is 14 residues long. CDR3 DNA is the only sequence kept; it has 42 bases, read in frame from the first base. Every donor was a healthy Caucasian. Input material: cord blood. Recombination joined TRBV4-2 with TRBJ2-1; D gene: possibly TRBD2, on 6 matching bases. The sequence was collected from a newborn girl in good health. The sequenced DNA: TGTGCCAGCAGCGTTAGCGGAGCCAACTACGAGCAGTTCTTC. It specifies CASSVSGANYEQFF.